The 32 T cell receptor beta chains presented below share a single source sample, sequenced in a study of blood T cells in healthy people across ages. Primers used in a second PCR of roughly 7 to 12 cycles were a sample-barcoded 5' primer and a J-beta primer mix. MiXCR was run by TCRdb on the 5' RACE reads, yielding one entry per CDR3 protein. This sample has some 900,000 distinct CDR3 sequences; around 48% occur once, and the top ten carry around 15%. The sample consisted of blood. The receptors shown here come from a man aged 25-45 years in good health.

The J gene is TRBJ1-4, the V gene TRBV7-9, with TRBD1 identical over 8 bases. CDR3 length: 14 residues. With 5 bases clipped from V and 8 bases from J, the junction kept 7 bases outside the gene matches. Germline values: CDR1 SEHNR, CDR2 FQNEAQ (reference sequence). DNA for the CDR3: TGTGCCAGCAGCCTCGGGACAGGACTAGAAAAACTGTTTTTT. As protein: CASSLGTGLEKLFF. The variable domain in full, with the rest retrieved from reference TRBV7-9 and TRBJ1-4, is DTGVSQNPRHKITKRGQNVTFRCDPISEHNRLYWYRQTLGQGPEFLTYFQNEAQLEKSRLLSDRFSAERPKGSFSTLEIQRTEQGDSAMYLCASSLGTGLEKLFFGSGTQLSVL.

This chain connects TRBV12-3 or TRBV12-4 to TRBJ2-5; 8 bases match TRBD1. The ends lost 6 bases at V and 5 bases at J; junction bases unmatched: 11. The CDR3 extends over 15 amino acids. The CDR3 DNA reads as TGTGCCAGCAGGGCGGACAGGGAATCGGAGGAGACCCAGTACTTC. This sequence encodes CASRADRESEETQYF.

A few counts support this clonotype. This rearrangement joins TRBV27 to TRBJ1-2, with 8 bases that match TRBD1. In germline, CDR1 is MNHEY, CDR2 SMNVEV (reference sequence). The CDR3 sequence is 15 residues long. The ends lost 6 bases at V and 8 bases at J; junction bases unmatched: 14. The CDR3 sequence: CASSPRGQGSGGYTF. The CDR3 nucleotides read TGTGCCAGCAGCCCCAGAGGACAGGGTTCGGGAGGCTACACCTTC.

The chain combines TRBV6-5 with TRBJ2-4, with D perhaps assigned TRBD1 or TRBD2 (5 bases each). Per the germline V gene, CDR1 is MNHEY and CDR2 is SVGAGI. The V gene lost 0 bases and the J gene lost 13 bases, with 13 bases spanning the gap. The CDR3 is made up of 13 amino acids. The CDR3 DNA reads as TGTGCCAGCAGTTACTCGAGGGGCTTTGAGCAGTACTTC. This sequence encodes CASSYSRGFEQYF.

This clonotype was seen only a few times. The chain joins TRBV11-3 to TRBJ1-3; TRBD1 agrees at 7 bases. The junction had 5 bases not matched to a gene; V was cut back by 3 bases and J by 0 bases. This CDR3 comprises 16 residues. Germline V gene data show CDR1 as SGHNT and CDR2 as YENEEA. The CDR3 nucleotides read TGTGCCAGCAGCTTTCGGGACAGATCCTCTGGAAACACCATATATTTT. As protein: CASSFRDRSSGNTIYF. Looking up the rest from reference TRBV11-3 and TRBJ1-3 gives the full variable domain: EAGVVQSPRYKIIEKKQPVAFWCNPISGHNTLYWYLQNLGQGPELLIRYENEEAVDDSQLPKDRFSAERLKGVDSTLKIQPAELGDSAVYLCASSFRDRSSGNTIYFGEGSWLTVV.

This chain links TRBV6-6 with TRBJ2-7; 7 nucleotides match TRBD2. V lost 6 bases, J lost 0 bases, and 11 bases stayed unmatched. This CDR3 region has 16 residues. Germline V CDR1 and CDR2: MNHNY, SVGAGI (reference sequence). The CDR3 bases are TGTGCCAGCAGACCTCCCGGGAGGACAACCTCCTACGAGCAGTACTTC. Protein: CASRPPGRTTSYEQYF.

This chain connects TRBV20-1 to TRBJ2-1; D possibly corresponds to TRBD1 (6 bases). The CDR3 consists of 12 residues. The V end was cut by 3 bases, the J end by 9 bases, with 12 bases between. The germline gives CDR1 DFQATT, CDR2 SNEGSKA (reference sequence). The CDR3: CSASLGAGEQFF. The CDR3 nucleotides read TGCAGTGCTAGTCTGGGGGCGGGTGAGCAGTTCTTC.

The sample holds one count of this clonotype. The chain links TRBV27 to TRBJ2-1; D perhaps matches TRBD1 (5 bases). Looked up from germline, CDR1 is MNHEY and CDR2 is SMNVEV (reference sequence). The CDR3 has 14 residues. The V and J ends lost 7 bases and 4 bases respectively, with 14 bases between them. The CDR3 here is CASTPARDYNEQFF. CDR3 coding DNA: TGTGCCAGCACCCCGGCCAGGGATTACAATGAGCAGTTCTTC.

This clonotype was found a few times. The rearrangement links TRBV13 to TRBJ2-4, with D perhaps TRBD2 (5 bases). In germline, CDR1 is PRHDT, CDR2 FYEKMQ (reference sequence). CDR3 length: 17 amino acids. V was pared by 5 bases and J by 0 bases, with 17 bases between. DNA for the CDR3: TGTGCCAGCAGCCTCGTAAGGGTCGGACTAGCCAAAAACATTCAGTACTTC. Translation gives CASSLVRVGLAKNIQYF.

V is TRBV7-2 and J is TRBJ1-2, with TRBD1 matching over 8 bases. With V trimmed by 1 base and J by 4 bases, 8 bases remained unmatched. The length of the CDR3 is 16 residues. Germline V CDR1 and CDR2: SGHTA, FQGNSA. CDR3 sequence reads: CASSLDTGGTLYGYTF. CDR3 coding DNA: TGTGCCAGCAGCTTAGACACAGGGGGGACACTCTATGGCTACACCTTC.

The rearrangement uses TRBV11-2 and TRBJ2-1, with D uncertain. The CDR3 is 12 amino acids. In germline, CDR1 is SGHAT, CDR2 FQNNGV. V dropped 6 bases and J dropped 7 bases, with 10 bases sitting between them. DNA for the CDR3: TGTGCCAGCAGTCCTACCTGGAATGAGCAGTTCTTC. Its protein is CASSPTWNEQFF.

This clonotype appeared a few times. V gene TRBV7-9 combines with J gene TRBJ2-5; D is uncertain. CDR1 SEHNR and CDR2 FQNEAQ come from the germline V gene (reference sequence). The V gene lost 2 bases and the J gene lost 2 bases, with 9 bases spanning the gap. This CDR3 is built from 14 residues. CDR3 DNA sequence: TGTGCCAGCAGCTTAATGGTCTGGCAAGAGACCCAGTACTTC. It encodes CASSLMVWQETQYF.

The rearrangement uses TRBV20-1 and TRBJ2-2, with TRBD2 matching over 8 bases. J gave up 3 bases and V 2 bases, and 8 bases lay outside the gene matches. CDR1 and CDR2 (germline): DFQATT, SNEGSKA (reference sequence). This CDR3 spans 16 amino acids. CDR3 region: CSARKEQRGHTGELFF. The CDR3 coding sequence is TGCAGTGCTAGAAAGGAGCAGCGGGGGCACACCGGGGAGCTGTTTTTT.

The CDR3 bases are TGCAGCGTCGGACAGGGTGAGATAGGGGGTGAGCAGTACTTC. As protein: CSVGQGEIGGEQYF. The rearrangement uses TRBV29-1 and TRBJ2-7, with 8 bases aligning to TRBD1. Trimming removed 6 bases from V and 7 bases from J; junction bases left unmatched: 14. This CDR3 contains 14 residues. CDR1 is SQVTM, CDR2 ANQGSEA, per germline.

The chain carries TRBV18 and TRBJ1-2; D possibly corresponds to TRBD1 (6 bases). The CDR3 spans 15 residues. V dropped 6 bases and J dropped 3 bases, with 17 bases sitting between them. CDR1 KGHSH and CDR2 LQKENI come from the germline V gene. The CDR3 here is CASSTDQGRDYGYTF. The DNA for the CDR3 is TGTGCCAGCTCCACCGACCAGGGGCGAGACTATGGCTACACCTTC.

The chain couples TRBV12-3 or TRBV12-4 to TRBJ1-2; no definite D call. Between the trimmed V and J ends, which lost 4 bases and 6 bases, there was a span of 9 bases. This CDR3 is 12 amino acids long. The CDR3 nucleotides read TGTGCCAGCAGTTACGGAGAGAATGGCTACACCTTC. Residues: CASSYGENGYTF.

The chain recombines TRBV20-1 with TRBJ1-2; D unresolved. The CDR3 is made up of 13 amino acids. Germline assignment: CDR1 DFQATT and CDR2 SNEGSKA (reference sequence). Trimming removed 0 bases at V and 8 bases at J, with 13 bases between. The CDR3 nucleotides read TGCAGTGCTAGAGATTTCACAGCAAGGGGCTACACCTTC. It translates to CSARDFTARGYTF.

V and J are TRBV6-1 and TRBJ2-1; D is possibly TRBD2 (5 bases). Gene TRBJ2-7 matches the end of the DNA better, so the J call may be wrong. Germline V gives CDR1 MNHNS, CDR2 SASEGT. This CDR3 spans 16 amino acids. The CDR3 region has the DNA TGTGCCAGCAGTGAAATAAGCGGACTCTTCGCAAATGAGCAGTACTTC. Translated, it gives CASSEISGLFANEQYF.

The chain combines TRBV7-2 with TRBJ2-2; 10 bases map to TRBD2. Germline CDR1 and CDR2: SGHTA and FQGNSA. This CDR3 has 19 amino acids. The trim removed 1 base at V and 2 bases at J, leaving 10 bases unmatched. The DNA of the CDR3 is TGTGCCAGCAGCTTAGATACTCGGCTAGCGGGGGTCAACACCGGGGAGCTGTTTTTT. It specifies CASSLDTRLAGVNTGELFF.

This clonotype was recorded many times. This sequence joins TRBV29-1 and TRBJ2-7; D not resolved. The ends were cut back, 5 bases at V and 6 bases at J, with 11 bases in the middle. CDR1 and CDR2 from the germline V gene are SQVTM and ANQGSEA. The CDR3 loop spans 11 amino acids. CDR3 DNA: TGCAGCGTTACCAAAGGGTCCGAGCAGTACTTC. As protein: CSVTKGSEQYF.

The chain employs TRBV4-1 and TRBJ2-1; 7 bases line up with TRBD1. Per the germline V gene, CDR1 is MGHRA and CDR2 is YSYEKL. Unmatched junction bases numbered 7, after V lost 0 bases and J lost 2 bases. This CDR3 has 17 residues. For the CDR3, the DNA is TGCGCCAGCAGCCAAGAACTACAGGACAGGCCCTACAATGAGCAGTTCTTC. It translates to CASSQELQDRPYNEQFF.

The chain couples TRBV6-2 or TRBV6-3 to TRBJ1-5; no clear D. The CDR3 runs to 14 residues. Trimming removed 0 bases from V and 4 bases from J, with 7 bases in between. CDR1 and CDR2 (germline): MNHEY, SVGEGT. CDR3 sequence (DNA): TGTGCCAGCAGTTACTCTGGAGTTAATCAGCCCCAGCATTTT. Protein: CASSYSGVNQPQHF.

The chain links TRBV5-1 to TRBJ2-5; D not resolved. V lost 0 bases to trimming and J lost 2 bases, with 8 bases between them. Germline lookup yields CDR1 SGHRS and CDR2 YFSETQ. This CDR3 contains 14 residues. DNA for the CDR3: TGCGCCAGCAGCTTGGACAGCTTGCAAGAGACCCAGTACTTC. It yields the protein CASSLDSLQETQYF.

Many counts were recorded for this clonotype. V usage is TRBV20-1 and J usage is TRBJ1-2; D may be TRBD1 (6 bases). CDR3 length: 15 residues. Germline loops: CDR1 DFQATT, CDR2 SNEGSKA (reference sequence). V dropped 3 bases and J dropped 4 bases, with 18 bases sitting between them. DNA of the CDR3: TGCAGTGCTAGGGAAACCGGGACAACCGTCTATGGCTACACCTTC. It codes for CSARETGTTVYGYTF.

In nucleotides, the CDR3 is TGTGCCAGCAGTACCCCGGACAGGGTCGGGTGGAACGAGCAGTACTTC. Protein: CASSTPDRVGWNEQYF. V and J are TRBV28 and TRBJ2-7; 8 nucleotides match TRBD1. This CDR3 spans 16 amino acids. Germline loops: CDR1 MDHEN, CDR2 SYDVKM. The junction had 14 bases not matched to a gene; V was cut back by 5 bases and J by 5 bases. Combining the CDR3 with reference TRBV28 and TRBJ2-7 gives the whole variable domain DVKVTQSSRYLVKRTGEKVFLECVQDMDHENMFWYRQDPGLGLRLIYFSYDVKMKEKGDIPEGYSVSREKKERFSLILESASTNQTSMYLCASSTPDRVGWNEQYFGPGTRLTVT.

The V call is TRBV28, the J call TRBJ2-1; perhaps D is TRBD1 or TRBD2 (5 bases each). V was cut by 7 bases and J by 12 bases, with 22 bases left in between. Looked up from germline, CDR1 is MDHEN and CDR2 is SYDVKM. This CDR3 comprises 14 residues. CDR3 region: CASTPGTILLRQFF. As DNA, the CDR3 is TGTGCCAGCACCCCCGGGACGATTTTGCTCAGGCAGTTCTTC. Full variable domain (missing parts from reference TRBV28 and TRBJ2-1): DVKVTQSSRYLVKRTGEKVFLECVQDMDHENMFWYRQDPGLGLRLIYFSYDVKMKEKGDIPEGYSVSREKKERFSLILESASTNQTSMYLCASTPGTILLRQFFGPGTRLTVL.

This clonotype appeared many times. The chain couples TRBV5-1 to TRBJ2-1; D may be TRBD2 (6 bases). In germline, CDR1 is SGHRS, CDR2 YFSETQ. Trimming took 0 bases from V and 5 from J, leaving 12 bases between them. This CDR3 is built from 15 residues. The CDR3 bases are TGCGCCAGCAGCTTGGCAAGGGGAGGCCACAATGAGCAGTTCTTC. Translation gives CASSLARGGHNEQFF.

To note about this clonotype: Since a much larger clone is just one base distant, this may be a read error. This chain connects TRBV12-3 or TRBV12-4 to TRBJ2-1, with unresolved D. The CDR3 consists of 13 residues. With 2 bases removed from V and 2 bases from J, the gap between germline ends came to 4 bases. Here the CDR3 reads CASSLFPYNEQFF. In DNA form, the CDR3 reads TGTGCCAGCAGTTTATTTCCCTACAATGAGCAGTTCTTC.

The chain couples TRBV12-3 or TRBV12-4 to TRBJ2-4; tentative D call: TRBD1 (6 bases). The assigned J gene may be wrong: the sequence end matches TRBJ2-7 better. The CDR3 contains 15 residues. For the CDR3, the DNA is TGTGCCAGCTGCACCAGGGGCCGAAGCTCCTACGAGCAGTACTTC. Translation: CASCTRGRSSYEQYF.

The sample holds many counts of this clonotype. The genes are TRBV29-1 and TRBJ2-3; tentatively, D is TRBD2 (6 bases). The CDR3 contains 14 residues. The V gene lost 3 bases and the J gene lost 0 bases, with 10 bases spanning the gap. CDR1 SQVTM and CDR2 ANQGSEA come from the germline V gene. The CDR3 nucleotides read TGCAGCGTTGATCCTCGGGGGAGCACAGATACGCAGTATTTT. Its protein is CSVDPRGSTDTQYF.

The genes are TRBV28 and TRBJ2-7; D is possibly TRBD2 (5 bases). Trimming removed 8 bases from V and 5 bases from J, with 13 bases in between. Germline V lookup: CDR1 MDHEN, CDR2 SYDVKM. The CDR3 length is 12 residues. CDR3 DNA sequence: TGTGCCAGCGCAATTTACGGGGACGAGCAGTACTTC. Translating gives CASAIYGDEQYF.

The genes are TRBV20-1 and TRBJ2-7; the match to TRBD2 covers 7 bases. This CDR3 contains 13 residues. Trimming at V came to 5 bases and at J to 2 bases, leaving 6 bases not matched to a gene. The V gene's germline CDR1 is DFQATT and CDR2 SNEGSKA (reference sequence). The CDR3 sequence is CSAPSGPPYEQYF. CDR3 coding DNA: TGCAGTGCTCCTAGCGGACCACCCTACGAGCAGTACTTC.